This T cell receptor (beta chain) was sequenced for a study of blood T cell repertoires in COVID-19. Study overall: Acute and convalescent COVID-19 specimens originated in the United States, Italy and Spain.

Measured with immunoSEQ multiplex PCR; TCRdb has only the in-frame clones, and not every one. The sample consists of about 200,000 clones, roughly 80% of them appearing once. V trimming: 5 bases; J trimming: 4 bases; junction bases outside the gene matches: 3. The CDR3 runs to 13 residues. Germline assignment: CDR1 SGHTA and CDR2 FQGTGA. The chain recombines TRBV7-3 with TRBJ1-1, with 8 bases identical to TRBD1. The TCR sequence derives from a woman at least 80 years old with acute or convalescent COVID-19. The source material was peripheral blood. CDR3 coding DNA: TGTGCCAGCAGCGAGCAGGGGGCCACTGAAGCTTTCTTT. Residues: CASSEQGATEAFF. Drawing the rest from reference TRBV7-3 and TRBJ1-1, the complete variable domain is GAGVSQTPSNKVTEKGKYVELRCDPISGHTALYWYRQSLGQGPEFLIYFQGTGAADDSGLPNDRFFAVRPEGSVSTLKIQRTERGDSAVYLCASSEQGATEAFFGQGTRLTVV.